The T cell receptor (beta chain) described here comes from a study of post-analysis software for immune sequencing data. At the level of the study: Relapsing-remitting, secondary progressive and progressive-relapsing courses of multiple sclerosis were included.

Unique-molecular-identifier-tagged TCR beta cDNA libraries were used. TCRdb reanalysed the PCR reads using MiXCR and keeps one entry per CDR3 protein. The sample lists around 700,000 distinct CDR3 sequences, approximately 60% seen once, with roughly 10% in the top ten. Remarks on this clonotype: Its specificity is unknown.

This CDR3 contains 15 residues. The V and J ends lost 2 bases and 3 bases, in that order; junction bases with no gene match: 1. Germline CDR1 is LGHNA and CDR2 is YSLEER. Study conclusions and caveats: When compared against controls, multiple sclerosis patients showed significantly lower normalized Chao1 diversity. About five TRBV segments (TRBV5-6, TRBV5-1 and TRBV20-1 among them) occurred more frequently in patients than in controls.

This rearrangement joins TRBV4-3 to TRBJ2-1; TRBD2 matches 10 bases. This TCR was sampled from a girl aged 2 to 10 with multiple sclerosis. The material sequenced was blood. The CDR3 nucleotides read TGCGCCAGCAGCCAACAGCGGGGGGGCTACAATGAGCAGTTCTTC. This sequence encodes CASSQQRGGYNEQFF.